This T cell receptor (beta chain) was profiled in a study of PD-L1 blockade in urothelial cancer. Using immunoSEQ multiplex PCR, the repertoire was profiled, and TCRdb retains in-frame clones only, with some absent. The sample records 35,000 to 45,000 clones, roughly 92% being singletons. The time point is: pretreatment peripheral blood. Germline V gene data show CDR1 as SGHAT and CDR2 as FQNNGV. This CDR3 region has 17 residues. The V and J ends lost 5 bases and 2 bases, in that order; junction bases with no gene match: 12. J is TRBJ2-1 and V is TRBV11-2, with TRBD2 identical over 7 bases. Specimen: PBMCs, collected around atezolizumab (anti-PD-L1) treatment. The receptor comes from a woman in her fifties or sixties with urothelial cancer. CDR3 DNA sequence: TGTGCCAGCAGCGCTAGCCGGGACTACAAGGCCTACAATGAGCAGTTCTTC. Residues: CASSASRDYKAYNEQFF.